This T cell receptor beta chain was recovered during a study of hypomethylating agent response in myelodysplastic syndrome. Study in general: A diploid cytogenetic profile was most common; mean age roughly 68 +/- 5.8 years.

The CDR3 extends over 13 amino acids. CDR1 LNHNV and CDR2 YYDKDF come from the germline V gene (reference sequence). V lost 0 bases, J lost 2 bases, and 2 bases lay in between. General study results and limits: Lack of age-matching between healthy donors and MDS patients could bias comparison.

Libraries were prepared by immunoSEQ multiplex PCR; TCRdb keeps only in-frame clonotypes and omits some of them. The sample yields several thousand clones, approximately 90% seen once. Regarding this clone: Its specificity is unknown.

The sequence was obtained from a human donor with myelodysplastic syndrome. This sequence joins TRBV15 and TRBJ1-5; D ambiguous. Sequences were derived from bone marrow, sampled before or after starting hypomethylating agent treatment for myelodysplastic syndrome (not recorded which). The CDR3: CATSREGNQPQHF. In DNA, the CDR3 is TGTGCCACCAGCAGAGAGGGCAATCAGCCCCAGCATTTT.